This TCR beta chain was sequenced during a study of T cell responses to AZD1222 COVID-19 vaccine. Germline values: CDR1 SGHNT, CDR2 YYREEE (reference sequence). CDR3 size: 15 residues. With 0 bases clipped from V and 5 bases from J, the junction kept 6 bases outside the gene matches. Some clones are missing from TCRdb's copy, which holds only in-frame ones; the method was immunoSEQ multiplex PCR. This table holds 90,000 to 120,000 clones, around 90% found once. This chain links TRBV5-4 with TRBJ2-7, with 9 bases lining up with TRBD1. The receptor was derived from an adult in good health. The specimen was peripheral blood, collected on day 0 of AZD1222 vaccination. The CDR3 protein is CASSLGGQGWNEQYF. For the CDR3, the DNA is TGTGCCAGCAGCTTGGGGGGACAGGGCTGGAACGAGCAGTACTTC.